This TCR beta chain emerged from a study of shared T cell receptors in the human thymus. This CDR3 region has 12 residues. V gave up 5 bases and J gave up 10 bases, with 12 bases separating them. Germline CDR1 and CDR2: LNHDA and SQIVND (reference sequence). Produced via immunoSEQ multiplex PCR; TCRdb's table is partial and in-frame only. The sample has hundreds of thousands of clones, about 87% seen once. The data also belong to a second study, concerning human thymus T cells. As that study records: Corrective cardiac surgery supplied the resected thymus tissue. V and J gene usage appeared biased in thymic and blood repertoires. Reports from related research described highly overlapping thymic repertoires among unrelated individuals.

This receptor was taken from a boy younger than two with a congenital heart defect. The sequenced sample consisted of thymocytes. V is TRBV19 and J is TRBJ2-1; D perhaps matches TRBD2 (5 bases). The CDR3 protein is CASSSGKTEQFF. The CDR3 DNA reads as TGTGCCAGTAGTTCGGGGAAAACGGAGCAGTTCTTC.